These T cell receptor beta chains were read from a single sample in a study of Ad26.COV2.S vaccination and SARS-CoV-2 variants. TCRdb's table, derived via immunoSEQ multiplex PCR, lists solely in-frame clones and lacks some. The sample consists of around 500,000 clones, 80% to 90% of them appearing once. The specimen was peripheral blood, collected in a trial of Ad26.COV2.S vaccine versus placebo. The receptor set was obtained from a person aged 18-65 years who received the Ad26.COV2.S COVID-19 vaccine or a placebo. Both conserved end residues are part of each CDR3. A D gene is named only where the DNA matches it firmly. Size tells how often a clone was seen (once, few, many) or the class of an expanded clone, and some rows leave it out.

cdr3_aa	cdr3_nt	clone_size	v_call	j_call	d_call
CASWWGSPLHF	TGTGCCAGCTGGTGGGGTTCACCCCTCCACTTT	-	TRBV21-1	TRBJ1-6	-
CASSPYGFDYNEQFF	TGTGCCAGCAGCCCCTACGGGTTTGACTACAATGAGCAGTTCTTC	-	TRBV7-9	TRBJ2-1	-
CASSQRDRGNTGELFF	TGTGCCAGCAGCCAAAGGGACAGGGGTAACACCGGGGAGCTGTTTTTT	-	TRBV3-1/TRBV3-2	TRBJ2-2	TRBD1
CASSVKADNSPLHF	TGTGCCAGCAGCGTAAAGGCAGATAATTCACCCCTCCACTTT	-	TRBV7-9	TRBJ1-6	-
CASSPPESSGNTIYF	TGTGCCAGCTCACCACCGGAATCCTCTGGAAACACCATATATTTT	-	TRBV18	TRBJ1-3	-
CASSRASGIVSYEQYF	TGTGCCAGCAGCCGTGCGAGCGGGATAGTCTCCTACGAGCAGTACTTC	once	TRBV11-2	TRBJ2-7	TRBD2
CASSLGPQPQHF	TGTGCCAGCAGCCTCGGACCTCAGCCCCAGCATTTT	-	TRBV12-3/TRBV12-4	TRBJ1-5	-
CAVHVQNGYTF	TGTGCCGTCCACGTTCAGAACGGCTACACCTTC	-	TRBV12-3/TRBV12-4	TRBJ1-2	-
CASSQKGAPNYGYTF	TGTGCCAGCAGCCAAAAAGGCGCCCCTAACTATGGCTACACCTTC	-	TRBV3-1/TRBV3-2	TRBJ1-2	-
CASSRDRGQGYTF	TGTGCCAGCAGCCGGGACAGGGGGCAGGGCTACACCTTC	-	TRBV7-3	TRBJ1-2	TRBD1
CASSFGLAGGADTQYF	TGTGCCAGCAGTTTTGGACTAGCGGGGGGGGCAGATACGCAGTATTTT	once	TRBV2	TRBJ2-3	TRBD2
CASMGGQGWETQYF	TGTGCCAGCATGGGGGGACAGGGCTGGGAGACCCAGTACTTC	-	TRBV2	TRBJ2-5	TRBD1
CASSDGDRANSPLHF	TGTGCCAGCAGTGATGGTGACAGGGCCAATTCACCCCTCCACTTT	-	TRBV2	TRBJ1-6	TRBD1
CASSLGGEQFF	TGTGCCAGCAGCTTAGGCGGTGAGCAGTTCTTC	-	TRBV7-9	TRBJ2-1	-
CASSYRGEQFF	TGTGCCAGCAGCTACAGGGGTGAGCAGTTCTTC	-	TRBV11-2	TRBJ2-1	TRBD1
CASSFDSTDTQYF	TGTGCCAGCAGTTTTGATAGCACAGATACGCAGTATTTT	-	TRBV28	TRBJ2-3	-
CASSTTGLYEQYF	TGTGCCAGCAGTACGACAGGGCTATACGAGCAGTACTTC	-	TRBV27	TRBJ2-7	TRBD1
CASSRGLGGRIGGANVLTF	TGTGCCAGCAGCCGGGGGCTAGGGGGACGTATTGGTGGGGCCAACGTCCTGACTTTC	-	TRBV28	TRBJ2-6	-
CASSLGRYQETQYF	TGTGCCAGCAGCCTGGGGAGATACCAAGAGACCCAGTACTTC	-	TRBV7-9	TRBJ2-5	-
CAINPTGPNQPQHF	TGTGCCATCAATCCGACAGGGCCCAATCAGCCCCAGCATTTT	-	TRBV10-3	TRBJ1-5	TRBD1
CASEGGGGEAFF	TGTGCCAGCGAGGGTGGGGGCGGTGAAGCTTTCTTT	-	TRBV2	TRBJ1-1	-
CASSVLGMDTEAFF	TGTGCCAGCAGTGTTTTAGGGATGGACACTGAAGCTTTCTTT	-	TRBV25-1	TRBJ1-1	-
CASSRPGTGPNAQYF	TGTGCCAGCAGCCGCCCCGGGACCGGCCCTAATGCGCAGTACTTC	-	TRBV14	TRBJ2-7	-
CASSLRAGVDTQYF	TGTGCCAGCAGCTTGCGAGCGGGAGTGGATACGCAGTATTTT	-	TRBV5-4	TRBJ2-3	TRBD2
CASRDSKNTEAFF	TGTGCCAGCCGGGACAGCAAGAACACTGAAGCTTTCTTT	-	TRBV2	TRBJ1-1	TRBD1
CASSLTTYNEQFF	TGTGCCAGCAGCCTGACTACTTACAATGAGCAGTTCTTC	-	TRBV6-5	TRBJ2-1	-
CASSYRERGNEQFF	TGCGCCAGCAGTTACAGGGAGCGAGGCAATGAGCAGTTCTTC	-	TRBV4-3	TRBJ2-1	-
CASKLRTSSYEQYF	TGTGCCAGCAAATTAAGGACGTCCTCCTACGAGCAGTACTTC	-	TRBV2	TRBJ2-7	-
CASSYRGVEAFF	TGTGCCAGCAGCTACAGGGGTGTGGAAGCTTTCTTT	-	TRBV5-6	TRBJ1-1	TRBD1
CASSTVNTGELFF	TGTGCCAGCAGCACAGTGAACACCGGGGAGCTGTTTTTT	few	TRBV6-5	TRBJ2-2	-
CASSQETGSGANVLTF	TGCGCCAGCAGCCAGGAAACAGGTTCTGGGGCCAACGTCCTGACTTTC	-	TRBV4-3	TRBJ2-6	-
CASTQGALGEQYF	TGTGCCAGCACACAGGGGGCGCTGGGAGAGCAGTACTTC	-	TRBV18	TRBJ2-7	TRBD1
CASSLEITRTGKNGYTF	TGCGCCAGCAGCCTCGAGATAACTAGGACAGGGAAAAATGGCTACACCTTC	-	TRBV5-1	TRBJ1-2	TRBD1
CASSIPFGQGALLNEKLFF	TGTGCCAGCAGCATTCCCTTCGGGCAGGGGGCACTACTTAATGAAAAACTGTTTTTT	-	TRBV7-9	TRBJ1-4	TRBD1
CASSTTTIRDREGTGELFF	TGTGCCAGCAGCACGACTACGATCCGGGACAGGGAGGGCACCGGGGAGCTGTTTTTT	-	TRBV28	TRBJ2-2	TRBD1
CASSMRGATGELFF	TGTGCCAGTAGTATGCGGGGGGCCACCGGGGAGCTGTTTTTT	-	TRBV19	TRBJ2-2	TRBD2
CAISGRDRGPRKNSGANVLTF	TGTGCCATCAGTGGTCGGGACAGGGGGCCCCGAAAAAACTCTGGGGCCAACGTCCTGACTTTC	once	TRBV10-3	TRBJ2-6	TRBD1
CASTLALDTEAFF	TGTGCCAGCACATTGGCTTTGGACACTGAAGCTTTCTTT	-	TRBV14	TRBJ1-1	-
CASSRVAPLEQFF	TGTGCCAGCAGTCGCGTCGCCCCCCTTGAGCAGTTCTTC	-	TRBV28	TRBJ2-1	-
CASSSLSRAGFTYEQYF	TGTGCCAGCAGTTCCCTCTCGAGAGCGGGGTTCACTTACGAGCAGTACTTC	-	TRBV28	TRBJ2-7	TRBD2
CASSFRDSTYEQYF	TGCGCCAGCAGCTTCCGGGACAGTACCTACGAGCAGTACTTC	-	TRBV5-1	TRBJ2-7	TRBD1
CTIQGKRRNTIYF	TGTACGATACAGGGGAAACGAAGAAACACCATATATTTT	-	TRBV30	TRBJ1-3	TRBD1
CAWSAAGDEQYF	TGTGCCTGGAGTGCGGCAGGGGATGAGCAGTACTTC	once	TRBV30	TRBJ2-7	-
CASSPRGGRYEQYF	TGTGCCAGCAGTCCCCGAGGGGGACGCTACGAGCAGTACTTC	few	TRBV28	TRBJ2-7	-
CATGQGGNNQPQHF	TGTGCCACGGGACAGGGTGGTAACAATCAGCCCCAGCATTTT	-	TRBV19	TRBJ1-5	TRBD1
CASSLVGTSGSTDTQYF	TGTGCCAGCAGCTTAGTGGGGACTAGCGGGAGCACAGATACGCAGTATTTT	-	TRBV7-2	TRBJ2-3	TRBD2
CATSDGYEQYF	TGTGCCACCAGCGACGGCTACGAGCAGTACTTC	few	TRBV24-1	TRBJ2-7	-
CASSLGVEGRTDTQYF	TGCGCCAGCAGCTTAGGCGTCGAGGGAAGAACAGATACGCAGTATTTT	-	TRBV5-1	TRBJ2-3	-
CASSFGDRGTEAFF	TGTGCCAGCAGCTTCGGGGACAGGGGCACTGAAGCTTTCTTT	-	TRBV11-2	TRBJ1-1	TRBD1
CAISGVLTDTQYF	TGTGCCATCAGTGGGGTCCTCACAGATACGCAGTATTTT	-	TRBV10-3	TRBJ2-3	-
CSVEPGRNSNEQFF	TGCAGCGTTGAACCGGGCCGAAATTCCAATGAGCAGTTCTTC	-	TRBV29-1	TRBJ2-1	-
CASIGFEQYF	TGTGCCAGCATCGGGTTCGAGCAGTACTTC	-	TRBV2	TRBJ2-7	-
CASSAGGSYNEQFF	TGTGCCAGCAGTGCTGGCGGCTCCTACAATGAGCAGTTCTTC	-	TRBV6-4	TRBJ2-1	-
CASRKTASNQPQHF	TGTGCCAGTAGAAAGACAGCTAGCAATCAGCCCCAGCATTTT	-	TRBV19	TRBJ1-5	-
CASSEWGIGLLSTEAFF	TGTGCCAGCAGTGAATGGGGGATAGGGCTACTCTCCACTGAAGCTTTCTTT	-	TRBV6-1	TRBJ1-1	-
CSVASAISSYEQYF	TGCAGCGTCGCCAGCGCGATAAGCTCCTACGAGCAGTACTTC	-	TRBV29-1	TRBJ2-7	-
CATSREFGGYTF	TGTGCCACCAGCAGGGAGTTCGGTGGCTACACCTTC	-	TRBV24-1	TRBJ1-2	-